The 11 T cell receptor beta chains listed next were all sequenced from one sample in a study of CXCR3-negative and CXCR3-positive naive CD8 T cells. Study-level results: More hydrophobic TRB CDR3s were found in CXCR3-positive naive cells than in CXCR3-negative naive cells.

These receptors lack a known antigen. All TRB cDNA libraries came from 5' RACE performed with UMI labels. TCRdb re-called the 5' RACE reads; one entry per CDR3 protein, DNA not given. The sample data list approximately 89,000 distinct CDR3 sequences. Sequenced input: naive CXCR3+ CD8+ T cells from blood. Indicated subset: CD45RO-CCR7+CD27+CD95- naive CD8+ T cells expressing CXCR3 (TNR3+). The receptor set was obtained from a human donor in good health. Some clones in this sample may be carry-over from other donors' samples.

The V call is TRBV12-3 or TRBV12-4, the J call TRBJ1-5; TCRdb proposes TRBD1, but this gene call is untestable without DNA. There are 13 residues in the CDR3. CDR3 amino acids: CASSLVRGQPQHF.

The J gene is TRBJ2-1, the V gene TRBV29-1; without DNA, the TCRdb call of TRBD1 cannot be checked. CDR3 size: 13 residues. Germline V lookup: CDR1 SQVTM, CDR2 ANQGSEA. The CDR3 is CSVLPWARREQFF.

The genes are TRBV13 and TRBJ2-7; TCRdb selects TRBD1, and the lack of DNA leaves this call unchecked. Per the germline V gene, CDR1 is PRHDT and CDR2 is FYEKMQ (reference sequence). This CDR3 is 14 amino acids long. CDR3: CASSYLQGVYEQYF.

The chain links TRBV7-2 to TRBJ2-7; TCRdb selects TRBD1, and the lack of DNA leaves this call unchecked. The CDR3 contains 14 residues. Germline V gene lookup returns CDR1 SGHTA and CDR2 FQGNSA. The CDR3 here is CASSGGQGYYEQYF.

This chain uses TRBV24-1 with TRBJ2-1; as DNA is missing, the TRBD1 call by TCRdb cannot be tested. This CDR3 has 18 residues. Germline assignment: CDR1 KGHDR and CDR2 SFDVKD. The CDR3 loop is CATSDLRGTGSSYNEQFF.

The chain is built from TRBV23-1 and TRBJ2-1; the D call of TRBD1 rests on TCRdb alone, since no DNA is present to check it. TRBV23-1 falls under the ORF class, with uncertain function. The CDR3 spans 15 residues. The chain's CDR3 is CASSQSGAGANEQFF.

The chain is built from TRBV7-2 and TRBJ2-3. The CDR3 spans 15 residues. Germline assignment: CDR1 SGHTA and CDR2 FQGNSA. The CDR3 sequence is CASSLARSSTDTQYF.

The V gene is TRBV20-1, the J gene TRBJ1-5; the D call of TRBD1 rests on TCRdb alone, since no DNA is present to check it. Germline loops: CDR1 DFQATT, CDR2 SNEGSKA (reference sequence). This CDR3 contains 14 residues. CDR3 amino acids: CSAREGLSNQPQHF.

The chain links TRBV7-9 to TRBJ2-5. The CDR3 runs to 14 residues. In germline, CDR1 is SEHNR, CDR2 FQNEAQ (reference sequence). The CDR3 loop is CASTNWRDQETQYF.

This CDR3 reads CASSLVGRGRHRGTQYF. The V call is TRBV7-2, the J call TRBJ2-5; TCRdb's D gene call, TRBD2, goes unchecked for lack of DNA. The CDR3 sequence is 17 residues long. Germline loops: CDR1 SGHTA, CDR2 FQGNSA.

This rearrangement joins TRBV28 to TRBJ2-2. The germline CDR1 and CDR2 sequences are MDHEN and SYDVKM. This CDR3 region has 14 residues. The CDR3 sequence: CASSLWAAQGELFF.